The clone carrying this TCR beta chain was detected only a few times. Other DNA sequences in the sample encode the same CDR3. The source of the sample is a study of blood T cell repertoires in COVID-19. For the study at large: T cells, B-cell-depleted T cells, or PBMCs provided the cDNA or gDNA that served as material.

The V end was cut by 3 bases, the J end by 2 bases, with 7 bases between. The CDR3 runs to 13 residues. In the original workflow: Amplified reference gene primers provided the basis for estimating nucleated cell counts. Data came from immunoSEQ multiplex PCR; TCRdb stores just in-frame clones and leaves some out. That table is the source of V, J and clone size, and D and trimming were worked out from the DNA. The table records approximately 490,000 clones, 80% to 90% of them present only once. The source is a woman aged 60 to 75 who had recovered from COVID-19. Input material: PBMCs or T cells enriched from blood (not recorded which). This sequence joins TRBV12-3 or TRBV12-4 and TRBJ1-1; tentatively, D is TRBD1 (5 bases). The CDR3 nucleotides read TGTGCCAGCAGTTTCGGGGGTAACACTGAAGCTTTCTTT. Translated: CASSFGGNTEAFF.